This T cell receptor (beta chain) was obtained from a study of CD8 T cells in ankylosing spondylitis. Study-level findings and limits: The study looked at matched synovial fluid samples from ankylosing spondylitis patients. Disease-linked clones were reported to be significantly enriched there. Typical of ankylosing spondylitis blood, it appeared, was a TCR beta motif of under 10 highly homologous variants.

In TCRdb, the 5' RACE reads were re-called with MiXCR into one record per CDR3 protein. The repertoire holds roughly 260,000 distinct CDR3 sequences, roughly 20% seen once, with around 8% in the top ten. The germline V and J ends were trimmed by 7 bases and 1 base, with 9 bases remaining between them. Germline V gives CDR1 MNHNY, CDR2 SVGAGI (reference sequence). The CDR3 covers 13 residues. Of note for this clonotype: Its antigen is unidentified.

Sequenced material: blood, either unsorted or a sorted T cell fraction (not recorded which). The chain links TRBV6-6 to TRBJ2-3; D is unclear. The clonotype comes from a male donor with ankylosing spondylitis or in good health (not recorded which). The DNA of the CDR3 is TGTGCCAGCACCCGCGCGGGCACAGATACGCAGTATTTT. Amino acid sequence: CASTRAGTDTQYF.